Below, one T cell receptor beta chain is given with its context. The germline gives CDR1 DFQATT, CDR2 SNEGSKA (reference sequence). With 1 base removed from V and 4 bases from J, the gap between germline ends came to 12 bases. This CDR3 contains 14 residues. TCRdb redid the calling of the RT-PCR reads with MiXCR, one entry per CDR3 protein. Among around 200,000 distinct CDR3 sequences listed, around 41% were seen once. This sample was included in a study of patients and donors after allogeneic stem cell transplantation. Input material: blood, either unsorted or a sorted T cell fraction (not recorded which). The TCR originated in a human donor who was either an allogeneic HSCT recipient or a stem cell or donor lymphocyte infusion donor (not recorded which). It is not recorded whose cells these are; they may come from a transplant donor. V usage is TRBV20-1 and J usage is TRBJ2-3, with D hard to call. In DNA form, the CDR3 reads TGCAGTGCTAGAGCTCGCCAGTCATCAGATACGCAGTATTTT. This codes for CSARARQSSDTQYF.